This TCR beta chain derives from a study of CD8+ T cells in alopecia areata. Turning to this clone: The protein in this entry is translated from the DNA; at residue 10 it differs from the protein listed in TCRdb. The germline and genes are mouse ones.

Reverse transcription of extracted RNA yielded cDNA, which provided the sequencing template. TCRdb keeps only in-frame clones here, not all; method: immunoSEQ multiplex PCR. The sample includes more than 90,000 clones, none of them occurring once. The sequence derives from a C3H/HeJ mouse with alopecia areata. The strain's MHC type: H2-k. Material: lesional skin.

CDR3 DNA (partial): TGTGCCGCCGGGACAGGGTATAATTCGCCC. This encodes CAAGTGYNSP. The CDR3 reads in full as CAAGTGYNSPLYF. This sequence joins TRBV13-2 and TRBJ1-6, with 9 bases that match TRBD1. The read is 3 residues too short to cover the CDR3 end, so that end is filled in from the germline J gene. TRBJ1-6 is known as an ORF, though its function is uncertain. From germline, CDR1 is NNHNN and CDR2 SYGAGS (reference sequence). The CDR3 runs 13 residues. With 10 bases clipped from V and 4 bases from J, the junction kept 3 bases outside the gene matches.